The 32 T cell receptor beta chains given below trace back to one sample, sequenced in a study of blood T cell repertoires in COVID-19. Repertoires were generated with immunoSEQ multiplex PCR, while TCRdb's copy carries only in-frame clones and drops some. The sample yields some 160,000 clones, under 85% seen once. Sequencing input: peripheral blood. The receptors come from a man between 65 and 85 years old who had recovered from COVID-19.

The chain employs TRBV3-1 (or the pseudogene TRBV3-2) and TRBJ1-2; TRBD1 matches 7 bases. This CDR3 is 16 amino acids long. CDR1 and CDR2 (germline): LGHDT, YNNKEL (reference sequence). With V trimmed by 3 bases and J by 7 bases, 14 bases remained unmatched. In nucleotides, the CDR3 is TGTGCCAGCAGCCAGGACCCCAGGGGGACCTCTCTTGGCTACACCTTC. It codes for CASSQDPRGTSLGYTF.

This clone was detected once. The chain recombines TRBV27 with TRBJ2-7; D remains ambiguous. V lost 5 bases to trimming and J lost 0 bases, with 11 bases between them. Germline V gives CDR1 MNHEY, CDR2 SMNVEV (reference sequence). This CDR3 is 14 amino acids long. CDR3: CASSPTASSYEQYF. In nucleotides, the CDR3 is TGTGCCAGCAGTCCTACAGCAAGCTCCTACGAGCAGTACTTC.

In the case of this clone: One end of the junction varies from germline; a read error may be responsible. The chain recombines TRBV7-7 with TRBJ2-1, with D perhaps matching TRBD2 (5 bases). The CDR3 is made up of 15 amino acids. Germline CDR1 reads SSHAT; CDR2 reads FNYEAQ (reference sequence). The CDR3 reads CASSLLRGTYNEQFF. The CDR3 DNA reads TGTGCTAGCAGCTTACTGAGAGGGACCTACAATGAGCAGTTCTTC. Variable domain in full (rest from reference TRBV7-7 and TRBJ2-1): GAGVSQSPRYKVTKRGQDVTLRCDPISSHATLYWYQQALGQGPEFLTYFNYEAQPDKSGLPSDRFSAERPEGSISTLTIQRTEQRDSAMYRCASSLLRGTYNEQFFGPGTRLTVL.

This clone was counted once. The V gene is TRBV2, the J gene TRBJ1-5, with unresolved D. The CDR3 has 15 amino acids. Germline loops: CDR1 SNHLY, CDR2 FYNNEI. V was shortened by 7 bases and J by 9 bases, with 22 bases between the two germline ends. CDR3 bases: TGTGCCAGCACCCGAGGGCAGCGTTTATATGGGCCCCAGCATTTT. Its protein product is CASTRGQRLYGPQHF.

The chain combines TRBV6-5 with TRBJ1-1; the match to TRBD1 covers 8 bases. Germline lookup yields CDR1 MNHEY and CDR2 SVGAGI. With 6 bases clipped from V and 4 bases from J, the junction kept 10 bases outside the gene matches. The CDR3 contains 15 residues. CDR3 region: CASRRQGNLITEAFF. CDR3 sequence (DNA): TGTGCCAGCAGGAGACAGGGGAATTTGATCACTGAAGCTTTCTTT.

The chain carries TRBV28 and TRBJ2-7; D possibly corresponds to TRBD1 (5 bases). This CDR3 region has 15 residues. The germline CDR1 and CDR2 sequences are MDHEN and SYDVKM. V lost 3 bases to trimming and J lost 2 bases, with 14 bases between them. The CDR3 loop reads CASSFLFGATYEQYF. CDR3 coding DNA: TGTGCCAGCAGTTTTTTGTTTGGGGCCACCTACGAGCAGTACTTC.

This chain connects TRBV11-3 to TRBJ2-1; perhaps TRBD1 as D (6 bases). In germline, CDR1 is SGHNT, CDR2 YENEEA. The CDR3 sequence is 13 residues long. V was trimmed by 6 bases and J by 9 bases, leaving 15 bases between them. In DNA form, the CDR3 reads TGTGCCAGCAGGGCTACAGGGCAGGGTGAGCAGTTCTTC. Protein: CASRATGQGEQFF.

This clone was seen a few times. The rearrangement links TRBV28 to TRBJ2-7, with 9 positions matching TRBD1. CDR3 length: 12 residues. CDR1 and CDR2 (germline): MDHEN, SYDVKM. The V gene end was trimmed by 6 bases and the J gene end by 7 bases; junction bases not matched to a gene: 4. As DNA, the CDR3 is TGTGCCAGCAGGGGACAGGGTCGAGAGCAGTACTTC. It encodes CASRGQGREQYF.

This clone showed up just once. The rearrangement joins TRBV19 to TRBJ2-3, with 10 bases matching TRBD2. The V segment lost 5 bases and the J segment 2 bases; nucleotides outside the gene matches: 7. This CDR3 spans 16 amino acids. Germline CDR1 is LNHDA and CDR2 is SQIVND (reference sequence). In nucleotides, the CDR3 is TGTGCCAGTAGTGCCGGACTAGCGGTATACACAGATACGCAGTATTTT. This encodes CASSAGLAVYTDTQYF.

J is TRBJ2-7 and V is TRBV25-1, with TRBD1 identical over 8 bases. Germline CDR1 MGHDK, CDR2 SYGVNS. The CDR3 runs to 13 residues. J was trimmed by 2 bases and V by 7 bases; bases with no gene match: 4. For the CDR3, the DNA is TGTGCCAGCATCAAGACAGGGGCCTACGAGCAGTACTTC. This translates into CASIKTGAYEQYF.

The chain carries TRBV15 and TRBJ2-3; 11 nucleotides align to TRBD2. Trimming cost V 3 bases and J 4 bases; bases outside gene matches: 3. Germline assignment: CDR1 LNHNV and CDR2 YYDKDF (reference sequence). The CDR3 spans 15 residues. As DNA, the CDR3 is TGTGCCACCAGCAGGACTAGCGGGATTCCAGATACGCAGTATTTT. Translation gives CATSRTSGIPDTQYF. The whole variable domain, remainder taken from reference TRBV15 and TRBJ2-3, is DAMVIQNPRYQVTQFGKPVTLSCSQTLNHNVMYWYQQKSSQAPKLLFHYYDKDFNNEADTPDNFQSRRPNTSFCFLDIRSPGLGDTAMYLCATSRTSGIPDTQYFGPGTRLTVL.

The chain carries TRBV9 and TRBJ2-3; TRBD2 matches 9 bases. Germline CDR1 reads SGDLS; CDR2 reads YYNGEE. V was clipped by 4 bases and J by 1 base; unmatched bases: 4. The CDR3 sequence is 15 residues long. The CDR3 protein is CASSSRTSGTDTQYF. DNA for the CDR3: TGTGCCAGCAGCTCGAGGACTAGCGGCACAGATACGCAGTATTTT.

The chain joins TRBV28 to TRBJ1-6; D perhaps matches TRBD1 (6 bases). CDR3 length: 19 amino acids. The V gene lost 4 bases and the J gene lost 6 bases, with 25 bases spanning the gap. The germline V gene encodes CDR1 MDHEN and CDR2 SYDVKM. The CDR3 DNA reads TGTGCCAGCAGTTCCTTGAAAGGATGGGGGCCTCTGCTTAATTCACCCCTCCACTTT. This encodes CASSSLKGWGPLLNSPLHF.

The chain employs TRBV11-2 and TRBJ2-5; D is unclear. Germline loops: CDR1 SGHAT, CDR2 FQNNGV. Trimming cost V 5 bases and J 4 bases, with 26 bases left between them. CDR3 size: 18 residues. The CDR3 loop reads CASSKRGSFFVLGETQYF. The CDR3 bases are TGTGCCAGCAGCAAACGAGGATCCTTTTTCGTTTTAGGAGAGACCCAGTACTTC.

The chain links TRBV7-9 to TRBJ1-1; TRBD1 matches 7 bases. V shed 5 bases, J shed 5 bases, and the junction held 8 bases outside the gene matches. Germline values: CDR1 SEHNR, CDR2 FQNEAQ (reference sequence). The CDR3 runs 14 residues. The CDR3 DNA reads TGTGCCAGCAGCCTTCAGGGGGAAGGGACTGAAGCTTTCTTT. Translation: CASSLQGEGTEAFF. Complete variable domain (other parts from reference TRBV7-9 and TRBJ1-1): DTGVSQNPRHKITKRGQNVTFRCDPISEHNRLYWYRQTLGQGPEFLTYFQNEAQLEKSRLLSDRFSAERPKGSFSTLEIQRTEQGDSAMYLCASSLQGEGTEAFFGQGTRLTVV.

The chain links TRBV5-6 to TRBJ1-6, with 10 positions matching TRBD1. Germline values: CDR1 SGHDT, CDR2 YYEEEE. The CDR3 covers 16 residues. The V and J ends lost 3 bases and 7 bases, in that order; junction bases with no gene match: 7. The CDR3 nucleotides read TGTGCCAGCAGCTGGGGGACAGGGGTTCGGAATTCACCCCTCCACTTT. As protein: CASSWGTGVRNSPLHF.

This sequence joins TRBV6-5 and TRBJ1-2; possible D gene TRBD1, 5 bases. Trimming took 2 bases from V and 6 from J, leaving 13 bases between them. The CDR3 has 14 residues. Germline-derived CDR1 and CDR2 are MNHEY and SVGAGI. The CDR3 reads CASSYAQRGHGYTF. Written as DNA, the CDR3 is TGTGCCAGCAGTTACGCCCAAAGGGGCCATGGCTACACCTTC.

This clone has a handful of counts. CDR3 in amino acids: CASSLRLAGDEQFF. The CDR3 bases are TGTGCCAGCAGCTTGCGACTAGCGGGTGATGAGCAGTTCTTC. The chain couples TRBV11-2 to TRBJ2-1; 10 bases are a match to TRBD2. The CDR3 runs to 14 residues. CDR1 and CDR2 from the germline V gene are SGHAT and FQNNGV. With V trimmed by 3 bases and J by 8 bases, 4 bases remained unmatched.

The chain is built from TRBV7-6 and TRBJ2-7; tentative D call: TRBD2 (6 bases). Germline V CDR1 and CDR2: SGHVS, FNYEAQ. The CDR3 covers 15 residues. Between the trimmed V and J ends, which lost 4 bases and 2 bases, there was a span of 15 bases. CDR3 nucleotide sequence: TGTGCCAGCAGCTCTGGGACTTCCTCAACCTACGAGCAGTACTTC. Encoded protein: CASSSGTSSTYEQYF.

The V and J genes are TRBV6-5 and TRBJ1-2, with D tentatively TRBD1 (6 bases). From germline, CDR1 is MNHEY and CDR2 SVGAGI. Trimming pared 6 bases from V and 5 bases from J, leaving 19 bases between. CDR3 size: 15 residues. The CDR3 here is CASSSTPDSVYGYTF. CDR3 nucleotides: TGTGCCAGCAGCTCCACTCCGGACAGCGTATATGGCTACACCTTC.

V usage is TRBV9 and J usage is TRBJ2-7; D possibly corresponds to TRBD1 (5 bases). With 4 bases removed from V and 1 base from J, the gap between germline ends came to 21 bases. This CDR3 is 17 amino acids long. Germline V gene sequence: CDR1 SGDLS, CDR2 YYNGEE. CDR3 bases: TGTGCCAGCAGCTCCCCTGTGGGGCAGGGTGAATCCTACGAGCAGTACTTC. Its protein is CASSSPVGQGESYEQYF.

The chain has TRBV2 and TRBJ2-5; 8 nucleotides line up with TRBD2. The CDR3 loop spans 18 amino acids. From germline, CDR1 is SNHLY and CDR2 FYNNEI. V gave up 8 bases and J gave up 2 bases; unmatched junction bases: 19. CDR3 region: CASRGRAGGSPAQETQYF. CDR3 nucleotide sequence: TGTGCCAGCCGTGGAAGGGCGGGAGGATCCCCCGCGCAAGAGACCCAGTACTTC.

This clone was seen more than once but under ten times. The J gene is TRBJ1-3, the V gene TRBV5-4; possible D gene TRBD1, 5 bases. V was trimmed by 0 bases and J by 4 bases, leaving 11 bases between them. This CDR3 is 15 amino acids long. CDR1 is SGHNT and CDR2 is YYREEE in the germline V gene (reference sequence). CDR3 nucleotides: TGTGCCAGCAGCTTGGAAGCGACAGCCGGAAACACCATATATTTT. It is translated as CASSLEATAGNTIYF.

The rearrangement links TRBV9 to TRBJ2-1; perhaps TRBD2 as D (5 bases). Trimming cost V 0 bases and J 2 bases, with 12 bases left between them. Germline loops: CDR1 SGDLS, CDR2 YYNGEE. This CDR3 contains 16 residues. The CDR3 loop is CASSVDQRPPYNEQFF. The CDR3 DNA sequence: TGTGCCAGCAGCGTAGATCAGCGGCCCCCCTACAATGAGCAGTTCTTC.

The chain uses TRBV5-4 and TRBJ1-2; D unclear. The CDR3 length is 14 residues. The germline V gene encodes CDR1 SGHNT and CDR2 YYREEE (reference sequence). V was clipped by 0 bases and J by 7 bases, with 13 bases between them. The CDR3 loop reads CASSLGGNRGGYTF. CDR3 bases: TGTGCCAGCAGCTTGGGAGGGAACCGGGGTGGCTACACCTTC.

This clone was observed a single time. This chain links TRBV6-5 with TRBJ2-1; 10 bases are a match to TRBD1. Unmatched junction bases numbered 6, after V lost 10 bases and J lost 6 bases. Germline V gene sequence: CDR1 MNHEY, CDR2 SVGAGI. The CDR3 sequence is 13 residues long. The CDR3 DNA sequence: TGTGCCACCGGGACAGGGGTAGGCAATGAGCAGTTCTTC. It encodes CATGTGVGNEQFF.

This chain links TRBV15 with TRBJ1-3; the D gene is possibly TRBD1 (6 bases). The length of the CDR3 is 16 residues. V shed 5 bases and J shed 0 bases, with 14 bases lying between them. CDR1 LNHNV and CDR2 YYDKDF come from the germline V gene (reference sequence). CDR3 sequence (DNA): TGTGCCACCAGCTCAATGGGGGCGAGCTCTGGAAACACCATATATTTT. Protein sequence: CATSSMGASSGNTIYF.

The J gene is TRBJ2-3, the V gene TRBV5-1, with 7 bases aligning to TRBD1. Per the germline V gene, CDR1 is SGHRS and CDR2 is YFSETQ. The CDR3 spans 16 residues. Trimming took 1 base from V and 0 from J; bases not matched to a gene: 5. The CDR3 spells CASSLSGTVSTDTQYF. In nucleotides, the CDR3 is TGCGCCAGCAGCTTGTCCGGGACAGTTAGCACAGATACGCAGTATTTT.

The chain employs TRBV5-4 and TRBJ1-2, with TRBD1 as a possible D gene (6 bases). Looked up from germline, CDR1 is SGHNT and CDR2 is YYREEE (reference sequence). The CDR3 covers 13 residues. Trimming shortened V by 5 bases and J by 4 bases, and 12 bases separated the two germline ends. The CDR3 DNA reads TGTGCCAGCAGGTCACAGGGATCCTATGGCTACACCTTC. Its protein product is CASRSQGSYGYTF.

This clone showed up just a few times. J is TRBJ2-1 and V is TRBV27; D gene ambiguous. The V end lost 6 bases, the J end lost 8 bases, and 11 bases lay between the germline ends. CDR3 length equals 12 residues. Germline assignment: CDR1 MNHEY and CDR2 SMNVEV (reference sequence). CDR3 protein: CASSPLGYEQFF. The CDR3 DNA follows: TGTGCCAGCAGCCCCCTCGGGTATGAGCAGTTCTTC.

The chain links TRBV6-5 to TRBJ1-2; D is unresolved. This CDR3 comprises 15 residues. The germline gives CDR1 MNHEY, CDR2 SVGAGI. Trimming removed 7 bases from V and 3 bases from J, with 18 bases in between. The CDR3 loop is CASNLPSPDYYGYTF. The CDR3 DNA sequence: TGTGCCAGCAACCTACCAAGTCCGGACTACTATGGCTACACCTTC.

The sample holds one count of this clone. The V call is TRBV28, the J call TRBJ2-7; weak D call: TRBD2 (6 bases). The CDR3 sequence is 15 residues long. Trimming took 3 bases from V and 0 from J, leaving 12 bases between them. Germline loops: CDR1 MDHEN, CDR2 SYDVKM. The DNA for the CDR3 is TGTGCCAGCAGTTTCCGGGACTGGAGCTCCTACGAGCAGTACTTC. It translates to CASSFRDWSSYEQYF.